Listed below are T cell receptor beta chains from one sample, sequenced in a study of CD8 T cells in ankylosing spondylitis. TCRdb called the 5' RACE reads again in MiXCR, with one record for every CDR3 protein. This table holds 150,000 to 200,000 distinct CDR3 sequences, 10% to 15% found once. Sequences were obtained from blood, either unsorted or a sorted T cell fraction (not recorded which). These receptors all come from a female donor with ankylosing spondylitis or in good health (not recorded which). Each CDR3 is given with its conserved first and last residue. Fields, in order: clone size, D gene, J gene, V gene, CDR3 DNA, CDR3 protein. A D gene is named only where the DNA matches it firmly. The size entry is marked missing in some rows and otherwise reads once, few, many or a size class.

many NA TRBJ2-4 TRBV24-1 TGTGCCACCAGTGGTGGCGGTTTGAGCATTCAGTACTTC CATSGGGLSIQYF
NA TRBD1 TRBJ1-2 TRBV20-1 TGCAGTGCTAGGGGAAAACTTGGACAGGGGGCAAGGTATGACTACACCTTC CSARGKLGQGARYDYTF
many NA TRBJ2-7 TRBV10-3 TGTGCCATCAGTGAGGATCCGAGCTCCTACGAGCAGTACTTC CAISEDPSSYEQYF
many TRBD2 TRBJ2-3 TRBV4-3 TGCGCCAGCAGCCAAGCCTCGACGGGACTAGCCTCCTTGAGGACGCAGTATTTT CASSQASTGLASLRTQYF
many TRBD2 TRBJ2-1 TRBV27 TGTGCCAGCAGCCGAATAGCGGGAGTAGGCAATGAGCAGTTCTTC CASSRIAGVGNEQFF
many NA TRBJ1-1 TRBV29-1 TGCAGCGTTGAAAAACCGGGGAATGAAGCTTTCTTT CSVEKPGNEAFF
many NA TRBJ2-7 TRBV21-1 TGTGCCAGCAGCAAAGGCGGGAGGCTCCACTCCTACGAGCAGTACTTC CASSKGGRLHSYEQYF
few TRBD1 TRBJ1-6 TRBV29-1 TGCAGCGTAGGGACAGGGAATAATTCACCCCTCCACTTT CSVGTGNNSPLHF
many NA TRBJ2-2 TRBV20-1 TGCAGTGCTAGATCTAGCACGTGGACCGGGGAGCTGTTTTTT CSARSSTWTGELFF
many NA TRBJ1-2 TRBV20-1 TGCAGTGCTAGCCCGCTGGGGAACTATGGCTACACCTTC CSASPLGNYGYTF
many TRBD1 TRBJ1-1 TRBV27 TGTGCCAGCAGATCGACAGGGTGGGATGAAGCTTTCTTT CASRSTGWDEAFF
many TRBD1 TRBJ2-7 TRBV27 TGTGCCAGCAGGTCCGGGACAGGGGTCAACGAGCAGTACTTC CASRSGTGVNEQYF
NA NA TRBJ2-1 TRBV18 TGTGCCAGCTCAGGAGTCGGGCTAGCGACCTACAATGAGCAGTTCTTC CASSGVGLATYNEQFF
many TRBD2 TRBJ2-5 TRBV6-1 TGTGCCAGCACGGGGGGTAAACTACGGACTAGCGGGACCGAGGAGACCCAGTACTTC CASTGGKLRTSGTEETQYF
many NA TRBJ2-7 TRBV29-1 TGCAGCGTTGTCGGCGGGTACACCTACGAGCAGTACTTC CSVVGGYTYEQYF
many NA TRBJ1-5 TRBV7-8 TGTGCCAGCAGCACGCAGACAGGTTTCAATCAGCCCCAGCATTTT CASSTQTGFNQPQHF
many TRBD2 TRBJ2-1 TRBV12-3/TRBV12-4 TGTGCCAGCAGCCCCGGACTAGTCAATGAGCAGTTCTTC CASSPGLVNEQFF
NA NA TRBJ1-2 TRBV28 TGTGCCAGCAGTTTATGGGGGGCGGTCTATGGCTACACCTTC CASSLWGAVYGYTF
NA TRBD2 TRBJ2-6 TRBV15 TGTGCCACCAGCACCAAGCGGGAGGTAGCTGGGGCCAACGTCCTGACTTTC CATSTKREVAGANVLTF
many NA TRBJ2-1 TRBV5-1 TGCGCCAGCAGCTTGGTTGTGGGCGGGGAGCAGTTCTTC CASSLVVGGEQFF
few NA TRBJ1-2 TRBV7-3 TGTGCCAGCAGCTTCGACAGTGCCCGGGGCTACACCTTC CASSFDSARGYTF
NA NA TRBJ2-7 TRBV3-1 TGTGCCTGCTGCCAAGATGGCGGCTCTTCCTACGAGCAGTACTTC CACCQDGGSSYEQYF
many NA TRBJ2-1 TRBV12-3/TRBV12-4 TGTGCCAGCAGTTTGGGCAGCGTCAATGAGCAGTTCTTC CASSLGSVNEQFF
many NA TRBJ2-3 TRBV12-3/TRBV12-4 TGTGCCAGCAGTTTCTTGCAGTCTGGAGATACGCAGTATTTT CASSFLQSGDTQYF
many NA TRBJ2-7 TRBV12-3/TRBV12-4 TGTGCCAGCAGCCGGACCGCGACCTACGAGCAGTACTTC CASSRTATYEQYF
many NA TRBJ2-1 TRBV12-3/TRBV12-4 TGTGCCAGCAGTCCCCTGGGGAGTTCCTACAATGAGCAGTTCTTC CASSPLGSSYNEQFF
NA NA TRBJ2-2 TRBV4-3 TGCGCCAGCAGCCAACTCCTAAGTGACACCGGGGAGCAGTTTTTT CASSQLLSDTGEQFF
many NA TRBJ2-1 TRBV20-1 TGCAGTGCACACCGGGACACCACAAATAGGGCGTTC CSAHRDTTNRAF
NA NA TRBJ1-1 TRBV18 TGTGCCAGCTCACCAGAGGGGGTGAACACTGAAGCTTTCTTT CASSPEGVNTEAFF
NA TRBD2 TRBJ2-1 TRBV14 TGTGCCAGCAGCCAAGATGTTCCGGCTAGCGGAATCTCCTACAATGAGCAGTTCTTC CASSQDVPASGISYNEQFF
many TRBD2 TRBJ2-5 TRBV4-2 TGTGCCAGCAGCCAAGAGCCAGCGGGAGTAGTAGAGACCCAGTACTTC CASSQEPAGVVETQYF
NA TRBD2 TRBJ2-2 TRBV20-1 TGCAGTGCTAGAGTGAGCGGGAGATTAAACACCGGGGAGCTGTTTTTT CSARVSGRLNTGELFF
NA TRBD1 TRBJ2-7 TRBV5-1 TGCGCCAGCAGCCAACAGGGGGGCTCCTACGAGCAGTACTTC CASSQQGGSYEQYF
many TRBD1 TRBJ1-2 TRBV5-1 TGCGCCAGCAGCTTGGGAGACAGGGCGAATCCTCTTTTCTATGGCTACACCTTC CASSLGDRANPLFYGYTF
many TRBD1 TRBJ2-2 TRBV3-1 TGTGCCAGCAGCCACAGGGGGACCGGGGAGCTGTTTTTT CASSHRGTGELFF
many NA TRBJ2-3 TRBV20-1 TGCAGTGCTTACCGTCTTGCGGGCCACACAGATACGCAGTATTTT CSAYRLAGHTDTQYF
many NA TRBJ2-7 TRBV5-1 TGCGCCAGCAGAAAGACCGGACCACTTAGTAGCGAGCAGTACTTC CASRKTGPLSSEQYF
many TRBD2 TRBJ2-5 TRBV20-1 TGCAGTGCTAGAGTAGCGGGGGACGCCCCTCGAGAGACCCAGTACTTC CSARVAGDAPRETQYF
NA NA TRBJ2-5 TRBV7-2 TGTGCCAGCAGCTCCTCCCTCGGGACCCAGTACTTC CASSSSLGTQYF
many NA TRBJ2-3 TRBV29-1 TGCAGCCTTCTGGGCGGATCCACAGATACGCAGTATTTT CSLLGGSTDTQYF
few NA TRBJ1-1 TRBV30 TGTGCCTGGAGCCTGGTTGGCACTGAAGCTTTCTTT CAWSLVGTEAFF
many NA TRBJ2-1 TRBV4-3 TGCGCCAGCAGCCAGGCGGTCGGTATTTACAATGAGCAGTTCTTC CASSQAVGIYNEQFF
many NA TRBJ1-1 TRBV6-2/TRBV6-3 TGTGCCAGCAGTTACCCTTGGGGAGGACGCACTGAAGCTTTCTTT CASSYPWGGRTEAFF
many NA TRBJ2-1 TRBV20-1 TGCAGTGCTAGAGCCTTAAGAGGACTCACGAGGAATGAGCAGTTCTTC CSARALRGLTRNEQFF
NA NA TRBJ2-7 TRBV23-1 TGCGCCAGCAGTCTCCGAGGGTTCTACGAGCAGTACTTC CASSLRGFYEQYF
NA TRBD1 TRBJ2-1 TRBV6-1 TGTGCCAGCAGCGATAAACAGGGGCCCGTCTACAATGAGCAGTTCTTC CASSDKQGPVYNEQFF
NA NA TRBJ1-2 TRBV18 TGTGCCAGCTCCTGGGACGCTGGCTATGGCTACACCTTC CASSWDAGYGYTF
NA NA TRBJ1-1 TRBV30 TGTGCCTGGAGATCCGGGACATTGAACACTGAAGCTTTCTTT CAWRSGTLNTEAFF
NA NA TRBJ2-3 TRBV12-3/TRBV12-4 TGTGCCAGCAATTACCGCGGGGGCACAGATACGCAGTATTTT CASNYRGGTDTQYF
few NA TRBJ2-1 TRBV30 TGTGCCTGGGGGATCGGTGAGCAGTTCTTC CAWGIGEQFF
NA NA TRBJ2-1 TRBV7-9 TGTGCCAGCAGCTTAGAGGGGGTTTACAATGAGCGGTTCTTC CASSLEGVYNERFF
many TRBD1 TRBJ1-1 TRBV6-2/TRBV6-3 TGTGCCAGCAGTTACCCCGTGGGGACAGCTGAAGCTTTCTTT CASSYPVGTAEAFF
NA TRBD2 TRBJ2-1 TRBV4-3 TGCGCCAGCAGCCAAGATGACGGCGGGAGGGCCCCGTTCTTC CASSQDDGGRAPFF
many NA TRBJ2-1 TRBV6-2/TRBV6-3 TGTGCCAGCAGAAGCCCTGGGGGTGCCTTCTACAATGAGCAGTTCTTC CASRSPGGAFYNEQFF
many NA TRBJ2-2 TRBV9 TGTGCCAGCACCCCCGCATTGACCGGGGAGCTGTTTTTT CASTPALTGELFF